Sequencing of this TCR beta chain was carried out in a study of Ad26.COV2.S vaccination and SARS-CoV-2 variants. The wider study: Ad26.COV2.S arm of COV1001 included the donor. Intramuscularly, Ad26.COV2.S was given either once or twice, 56 days apart.

Germline CDR1 MRHNA, CDR2 SNTAGT. V lost 6 bases and J 3 bases, leaving 18 bases between the germline ends. The CDR3 has 16 residues. The treatment is: around 19 received Ad26.COV2.S at low or high dose, single or two shots; about 5 received placebo; per-sample allocation not given. Collection of the samples took place on day 63 after the first injection of vaccine or placebo. Wuhan-strain SARS-CoV-2 spike was expressed by the Ad26 vector that made up the vaccine. The data were produced by immunoSEQ multiplex PCR, yet TCRdb's version contains in-frame clones alone and is incomplete. This sample has hundreds of thousands of clones, with around 86% found just once.

Sequences were derived from peripheral blood, sampled in a trial of Ad26.COV2.S vaccine versus placebo. V gene TRBV6-4 combines with J gene TRBJ2-1, with D tentatively TRBD2 (5 bases). This sequence was found in a person between 18 and 60 years old who received the Ad26.COV2.S COVID-19 vaccine or a placebo. CDR3 DNA sequence: TGTGCCAGCAGCCCCCATGCGGGCGCAATCTACAATGAGCAGTTCTTC. Encoded protein: CASSPHAGAIYNEQFF.